Below, 32 T cell receptor beta chains from the same sample are listed, as sequenced in a study of T cells after yellow fever vaccination. TCRdb analysed the 5' RACE reads with MiXCR anew, one entry per CDR3 protein. Of around 180,000 distinct CDR3 sequences listed, roughly 6.2% are singletons. Sequenced material: CD4+ T cells sorted from PBMCs, taken on the day of the first yellow fever vaccination. Every receptor here comes from a man aged 18 to 29 who received the YFV17D yellow fever vaccine.

The genes are TRBV7-9 and TRBJ1-1, with D perhaps matching TRBD1 (5 bases). The CDR3 runs to 14 residues. Trimming left V 4 bases short and J 0 bases short, with 9 bases between. Germline V gene sequence: CDR1 SEHNR, CDR2 FQNEAQ (reference sequence). The CDR3 loop reads CASSWGSLNTEAFF. The CDR3 nucleotides are TGTGCCAGCAGCTGGGGCAGCTTGAACACTGAAGCTTTCTTT.

This clonotype turned up a few times. The chain employs TRBV4-3 and TRBJ2-2; 7 bases match TRBD1. The CDR3 contains 15 residues. Trimming cost V 4 bases and J 7 bases; bases outside gene matches: 9. Germline V gene lookup returns CDR1 LGHNA and CDR2 YSLEER. CDR3 bases: TGCGCCAGCAGCCGTCGACAGGGCTCATACGGGGAGCTGTTTTTT. Translated: CASSRRQGSYGELFF.

This clonotype was detected ten times or more. The CDR3 nucleotides read TGTGCCCGCTCTAGCGGGGGGGCCGGTTTGTTAGAGACCCAGTACTTC. Its protein is CARSSGGAGLLETQYF. V is TRBV27 and J is TRBJ2-5; 12 bases line up with TRBD2. Germline assignment: CDR1 MNHEY and CDR2 SMNVEV (reference sequence). Germline trimming cut 11 bases from V and 4 bases from J; bases unmatched to any gene: 14. The CDR3 totals 16 residues.

Only a few counts were recorded for this clonotype. The chain combines TRBV6-1 with TRBJ2-1, with TRBD2 matching over 14 bases. The ends lost 5 bases at V and 10 bases at J; junction bases unmatched: 7. The CDR3 is 15 residues long. Germline loops: CDR1 MNHNS, CDR2 SASEGT. CDR3 coding DNA: TGTGCCAGCAGTCAGACTAGCGGGGGGGCAAAGGAGCAGTTCTTC. It specifies CASSQTSGGAKEQFF.

This sequence joins TRBV7-9 and TRBJ1-1; tentative D call: TRBD1 (6 bases). Trimming removed 4 bases at V and 10 bases at J, with 16 bases between. The CDR3 runs to 13 residues. In germline, CDR1 is SEHNR, CDR2 FQNEAQ (reference sequence). CDR3 in amino acids: CASSYAGEGVAFF. The CDR3 DNA is TGTGCCAGCAGCTACGCAGGGGAAGGAGTAGCTTTCTTT.

The V gene is TRBV6-1, the J gene TRBJ1-2; 8 bases are a match to TRBD1. The CDR3 totals 17 residues. CDR1 and CDR2 from the germline V gene are MNHNS and SASEGT. J was trimmed by 6 bases and V by 6 bases; bases with no gene match: 18. Here the CDR3 reads CASRIIAGGKTGDGYTF. The CDR3 DNA reads as TGTGCCAGCAGAATTATTGCCGGCGGAAAGACAGGGGATGGCTACACCTTC.

This clonotype showed up many times. The rearrangement joins TRBV5-4 to TRBJ2-2; D ambiguous. CDR1 is SGHNT, CDR2 YYREEE, per germline (reference sequence). The V end lost 6 bases, the J end lost 4 bases, and 7 bases lay between the germline ends. The CDR3 spans 12 residues. The CDR3 is CASKRFTGELFF. CDR3 DNA: TGTGCCAGCAAGAGGTTCACCGGGGAGCTGTTTTTT. Complete variable domain (other parts from reference TRBV5-4 and TRBJ2-2): ETGVTQSPTHLIKTRGQQVTLRCSSQSGHNTVSWYQQALGQGPQFIFQYYREEENGRGNFPPRFSGLQFPNYSSELNVNALELDDSALYLCASKRFTGELFFGEGSRLTVL.

This clonotype was seen many times. The genes are TRBV4-1 and TRBJ1-4, with TRBD1 as a possible D gene (5 bases). The CDR3 length is 15 residues. The germline V gene encodes CDR1 MGHRA and CDR2 YSYEKL. Trimming took off 6 bases at V and 8 bases at J, with 19 bases between the two ends. The DNA for the CDR3 is TGCGCCAGCAGACGGGCGGGGCCAGTGAGCGAAAAACTGTTTTTT. Translated: CASRRAGPVSEKLFF.

This clonotype was seen only a few times. The V and J genes are TRBV7-2 and TRBJ2-1, with 8 nucleotides matching TRBD2. The germline gives CDR1 SGHTA, CDR2 FQGNSA. The CDR3 covers 16 residues. Trimming at V came to 4 bases and at J to 1 base, leaving 6 bases not matched to a gene. The CDR3, as DNA: TGTGCCAGCAGCTGGGCAGCGGGGGCTTCCTACAATGAGCAGTTCTTC. It is translated as CASSWAAGASYNEQFF.

This clonotype was recorded once. The chain recombines TRBV5-5 with TRBJ2-5; 7 nucleotides line up with TRBD1. The germline gives CDR1 SGHKS, CDR2 YYEKEE (reference sequence). The CDR3 sequence is 15 residues long. J gave up 4 bases and V 0 bases, and 6 bases lay outside the gene matches. The CDR3 here is CASSLEGAVRETQYF. The DNA of the CDR3 is TGTGCCAGCAGCTTGGAGGGGGCTGTTAGAGAGACCCAGTACTTC.

Remarks on this clonotype: A much larger clone lies a single base off, so this may be a read error. The gene calls are TRBV7-2 and TRBJ2-1, with D unresolved. There are 12 residues in the CDR3. V gave up 0 bases and J gave up 9 bases, with 6 bases separating them. Germline V CDR1 and CDR2: SGHTA, FQGNSA. Written as DNA, the CDR3 is TGTGCCAGCAGCTTAGCCGCGGCTGAGCAGTTCTTC. It yields the protein CASSLAAAEQFF. The full variable domain, with the rest looked up from reference TRBV7-2 and TRBJ2-1, is GAGVSQSPSNKVTEKGKDVELRCDPISGHTALYWYRQSLGQGLEFLIYFQGNSAPDKSGLPSDRFSAERTGGSVSTLTIQRTQQEDSAVYLCASSLAAAEQFFGPGTRLTVL.

This clonotype was recorded at least ten times. The gene calls are TRBV2 and TRBJ2-6, with TRBD1 identical over 12 bases. The CDR3 is made up of 17 amino acids. V shed 5 bases and J 1 base; nucleotides not matched to a gene: 3. Germline V CDR1 and CDR2: SNHLY, FYNNEI. The CDR3, as DNA: TGTGCCAGCAGTTCGGGACAGGGGGCGTCTGGGGCCAACGTCCTGACTTTC. As protein: CASSSGQGASGANVLTF.

This clonotype has ten or more counts. The chain joins TRBV5-5 to TRBJ2-5; 12 bases are a match to TRBD2. The CDR3 length is 15 residues. Germline assignment: CDR1 SGHKS and CDR2 YYEKEE (reference sequence). J gave up 1 base and V 6 bases, and 4 bases lay outside the gene matches. CDR3 amino acids: CASTLTSGGQETQYF. The CDR3 region has the DNA TGTGCCAGCACCCTGACTAGCGGGGGCCAAGAGACCCAGTACTTC.

This clonotype was seen a few times. J is TRBJ2-2 and V is TRBV9, with TRBD2 matching 12 bases. CDR3 length: 16 residues. Germline V gene sequence: CDR1 SGDLS, CDR2 YYNGEE. V lost 3 bases to trimming and J lost 3 bases; unmatched junction nucleotides: 3. The CDR3 DNA follows: TGTGCCAGCAGCGCTAGCGGGGGGGCCCACACCGGGGAGCTGTTTTTT. It specifies CASSASGGAHTGELFF.

Note on this clonotype: One junction end does not reproduce the germline sequence, and a read error may be involved. This sequence joins TRBV3-1 and TRBJ2-3; D may be TRBD1 (6 bases). This CDR3 spans 15 amino acids. Germline-derived CDR1 and CDR2 are LGHDT and YNNKEL (reference sequence). This CDR3 is CACSHEGDNTDTQYF. Written as DNA, the CDR3 is TGTGCCTGCAGCCATGAGGGGGACAACACAGATACGCAGTATTTT.

This clonotype was counted between two and nine times. The rearrangement joins TRBV20-1 to TRBJ2-1; 11 bases match TRBD2. This CDR3 contains 17 residues. Germline lookup yields CDR1 DFQATT and CDR2 SNEGSKA (reference sequence). With 3 bases clipped from V and 0 bases from J, the junction kept 7 bases outside the gene matches. CDR3 sequence: CSARRLAGGRSYNEQFF. Here the CDR3 DNA reads TGCAGTGCTAGGCGGCTAGCGGGGGGCCGCTCCTACAATGAGCAGTTCTTC.

This clonotype was picked up many times. The chain recombines TRBV5-4 with TRBJ1-2; weak D call: TRBD1 (5 bases). Trimming pared 5 bases from V and 1 base from J, leaving 18 bases between. The CDR3 contains 16 residues. The germline V gene encodes CDR1 SGHNT and CDR2 YYREEE (reference sequence). The CDR3 here is CASRIGTGAVNYGYTF. CDR3 bases: TGTGCCAGCAGGATTGGGACGGGAGCTGTTAACTATGGCTACACCTTC.

This clonotype was observed at least ten times. V usage is TRBV5-5 and J usage is TRBJ1-6; TRBD1 might be the D (6 bases). This CDR3 spans 17 amino acids. V was pared by 4 bases and J by 2 bases, with 16 bases between. Germline V gene lookup returns CDR1 SGHKS and CDR2 YYEKEE (reference sequence). The CDR3 spells CASSITTGSAYNSPLHF. In DNA, the CDR3 is TGTGCCAGCAGCATTACCACAGGGTCCGCCTATAATTCACCCCTCCACTTT.

This clonotype was observed at least ten times. V usage is TRBV12-3 or TRBV12-4 and J usage is TRBJ2-1; the match to TRBD2 covers 8 bases. The CDR3 has 15 residues. V trimming: 3 bases; J trimming: 4 bases; junction bases outside the gene matches: 5. The CDR3 nucleotides are TGTGCCAGCAGTTTGCCTAGCGGGTCATACAATGAGCAGTTCTTC. Translation gives CASSLPSGSYNEQFF.

V usage is TRBV6-2 or TRBV6-3 and J usage is TRBJ2-1; the D call may be TRBD1 or TRBD2 (5 bases each). V shed 10 bases and J shed 4 bases, with 17 bases lying between them. The germline gives CDR1 MNHEY, CDR2 SVGEGT. The CDR3 extends over 14 amino acids. CDR3 in DNA: TGTGCCATCAACTATCGAGGGGAATACAATGAGCAGTTCTTC. It codes for CAINYRGEYNEQFF.

This clonotype appeared many times. J is TRBJ1-4 and V is TRBV20-1, with TRBD1 as a possible D gene (6 bases). Looked up from germline, CDR1 is DFQATT and CDR2 is SNEGSKA (reference sequence). Trimming removed 3 bases at V and 3 bases at J, with 8 bases between. The CDR3 has 13 residues. CDR3 loop: CSARGHANEKLFF. As DNA, the CDR3 is TGCAGTGCTAGGGGACACGCTAATGAAAAACTGTTTTTT.

The chain recombines TRBV10-3 with TRBJ1-4; D gene ambiguous. V lost 3 bases, J lost 7 bases, and 9 bases lay in between. The CDR3 sequence is 13 residues long. Germline CDR1 and CDR2: ENHRY and SYGVKD. The CDR3: CAISDLGREKLFF. The CDR3 DNA is TGTGCCATCAGTGATCTGGGCCGTGAAAAACTGTTTTTT.

V usage is TRBV7-9 and J usage is TRBJ1-1, with TRBD1 as a possible D gene (5 bases). Germline V gene sequence: CDR1 SEHNR, CDR2 FQNEAQ (reference sequence). The CDR3 loop spans 12 amino acids. V shed 8 bases and J shed 4 bases, with 11 bases lying between them. CDR3 coding DNA: TGTGCCAGCGCCCCAGGGAGCACTGAAGCTTTCTTT. Translated: CASAPGSTEAFF.

This clonotype was picked up many times. This chain uses TRBV2 with TRBJ1-6, with 8 bases lining up with TRBD1. V was clipped by 5 bases and J by 5 bases; unmatched bases: 5. This CDR3 comprises 15 residues. Germline V lookup: CDR1 SNHLY, CDR2 FYNNEI. The DNA of the CDR3 is TGTGCCAGCAGTCTGATGGGACAGGATAATTCACCCCTCCACTTT. It codes for CASSLMGQDNSPLHF.

This clonotype was seen a handful of times. The rearrangement uses TRBV3-1 and TRBJ2-6; D unclear. V lost 0 bases and J 0 bases, leaving 9 bases between the germline ends. The germline V gene has CDR1 LGHDT and CDR2 YNNKEL (reference sequence). The CDR3 sequence is 17 residues long. The DNA for the CDR3 is TGTGCCAGCAGCCAAGAGCTCTACAGCTCTGGGGCCAACGTCCTGACTTTC. Translating it yields CASSQELYSSGANVLTF.

This clonotype occurred many times. This chain links TRBV5-1 with TRBJ2-7, with TRBD1 identical over 8 bases. This CDR3 contains 15 residues. The germline V gene has CDR1 SGHRS and CDR2 YFSETQ. Trimming cost V 4 bases and J 6 bases; bases outside gene matches: 12. The DNA for the CDR3 is TGCGCCAGCAGCCTTGCAGGGGGCTTATCGGGCGAGCAGTACTTC. The encoded protein is CASSLAGGLSGEQYF.

This clonotype was recorded at least ten times. The CDR3 here is CASSLAPGGETQYF. CDR3 bases: TGCGCCAGCAGCTTGGCTCCGGGGGGAGAGACCCAGTACTTC. The chain carries TRBV5-1 and TRBJ2-5; TRBD2 agrees at 7 bases. CDR1 SGHRS and CDR2 YFSETQ come from the germline V gene. The ends lost 0 bases at V and 4 bases at J; junction bases unmatched: 3. The CDR3 is 14 residues long.

In its sample, this clonotype was seen many times. The chain is built from TRBV6-1 and TRBJ1-2; weak D call: TRBD1 (6 bases). This CDR3 is 13 amino acids long. Trimming removed 6 bases from V and 6 bases from J, with 14 bases in between. CDR1 MNHNS and CDR2 SASEGT come from the germline V gene. The DNA for the CDR3 is TGTGCCAGCAGAGAATCGGGGGGGCATGGCTACACCTTC. The encoded protein is CASRESGGHGYTF.

This clonotype was picked up many times. V usage is TRBV7-2 and J usage is TRBJ1-5, with 7 nucleotides matching TRBD1. The CDR3 is made up of 13 amino acids. Germline V gene data show CDR1 as SGHTA and CDR2 as FQGNSA. The V gene end was trimmed by 5 bases and the J gene end by 5 bases; junction bases not matched to a gene: 3. CDR3 bases: TGTGCCAGCAGCACACAGGGGTATCAGCCCCAGCATTTT. It is translated as CASSTQGYQPQHF.

Ten or more counts support this clonotype. The chain combines TRBV5-1 with TRBJ2-3, with 10 bases lining up with TRBD2. CDR1 is SGHRS, CDR2 YFSETQ, per germline. The CDR3 has 17 amino acids. With V trimmed by 1 base and J by 2 bases, 7 bases remained unmatched. Here the CDR3 reads CASSLRASGGPTDTQYF. For the CDR3, the DNA is TGCGCCAGCAGCTTGCGGGCTAGCGGGGGCCCCACAGATACGCAGTATTTT. The variable domain in full, completed from reference TRBV5-1 and TRBJ2-3, reads KAGVTQTPRYLIKTRGQQVTLSCSPISGHRSVSWYQQTPGQGLQFLFEYFSETQRNKGNFPGRFSGRQFSNSRSEMNVSTLELGDSALYLCASSLRASGGPTDTQYFGPGTRLTVL.

This clonotype has ten or more counts. The genes are TRBV3-1 and TRBJ2-1; a weak D match, TRBD2 (6 bases). This CDR3 spans 16 amino acids. Germline V lookup: CDR1 LGHDT, CDR2 YNNKEL (reference sequence). V gave up 3 bases and J gave up 0 bases, with 12 bases separating them. The DNA of the CDR3 is TGTGCCAGCAGCCATGATCTTAGCGGCTCCTACAATGAGCAGTTCTTC. Protein sequence: CASSHDLSGSYNEQFF.

This clonotype came up many times. This sequence joins TRBV4-3 and TRBJ2-3; TRBD1 matches at 8 bases. V shed 1 base, J shed 1 base, and the junction held 1 base outside the gene matches. This CDR3 spans 15 amino acids. Germline assignment: CDR1 LGHNA and CDR2 YSLEER. Here the CDR3 reads CASSQGGQGTDTQYF. The CDR3, as DNA: TGCGCCAGCAGCCAAGGGGGACAGGGCACAGATACGCAGTATTTT.